A single sample gave rise to the 29 T cell receptor beta chains below, sequenced in a study of shared clonotypes between healthy human individuals. TCRdb's table, derived via immunoSEQ multiplex PCR, lists solely in-frame clones and lacks some. Counted here are around 2,000,000 clones, approximately 94% occurring once; the ten biggest clones make up under 1.5%. Naive-designated CD8 cells lacked CD45RO, were positively enriched for CCR7, and omitted terminally differentiated effector memory CD45RA+ cells. The sample was naive CD8+ T cells sorted from blood. These receptors originate from a man aged 18 to 29 in good health.

In the case of this clone: This same CDR3 is encoded by further DNA sequences in the sample. This sequence joins TRBV9 and TRBJ2-7; 8 positions match TRBD2. V dropped 3 bases and J dropped 4; count of bases not matched to a gene: 9. The V gene's germline CDR1 is SGDLS and CDR2 YYNGEE. CDR3 length: 15 residues. The CDR3 here is CASSASGGGAYEQYF. As DNA, the CDR3 is TGTGCCAGCAGCGCCTCGGGAGGGGGTGCGTACGAGCAGTACTTC.

The V gene is TRBV6-5, the J gene TRBJ2-2; 7 positions match TRBD1. The CDR3 is made up of 13 amino acids. CDR1 and CDR2 (germline): MNHEY, SVGAGI. The trim removed 6 bases at V and 8 bases at J, leaving 6 bases unmatched. The CDR3 DNA sequence: TGTGCCAGCAGCCCGACAGGGAATGGGGAGCTGTTTTTT. It translates to CASSPTGNGELFF.

The chain employs TRBV7-2 and TRBJ2-7; D is undetermined. Germline-derived CDR1 and CDR2 are SGHTA and FQGNSA. The ends were cut back, 1 base at V and 6 bases at J, with 10 bases in the middle. The CDR3 has 13 residues. CDR3 residues: CASSLVVGSEQYF. The CDR3 nucleotides are TGTGCCAGCAGCTTAGTAGTGGGATCCGAGCAGTACTTC.

This rearrangement joins TRBV27 to TRBJ2-1; 7 bases match TRBD2. CDR3 length: 14 amino acids. Looked up from germline, CDR1 is MNHEY and CDR2 is SMNVEV (reference sequence). The V gene end was trimmed by 3 bases and the J gene end by 8 bases; junction bases not matched to a gene: 7. This CDR3 is CASSFRGRQYEQFF. In DNA form, the CDR3 reads TGTGCCAGCAGTTTCCGCGGGAGACAGTATGAGCAGTTCTTC.

V is TRBV5-1 and J is TRBJ2-7, with D unresolved. Germline V gene lookup returns CDR1 SGHRS and CDR2 YFSETQ. The CDR3 is 14 residues long. V lost 4 bases to trimming and J lost 3 bases, with 14 bases between them. The CDR3 reads CASSPRTQLYEQYF. In nucleotides, the CDR3 is TGCGCCAGCAGCCCCCGGACCCAGCTCTACGAGCAGTACTTC.

The V call is TRBV10-2, the J call TRBJ2-5, with 11 bases matching TRBD2. Germline lookup yields CDR1 WSHSY and CDR2 SAAADI. Unmatched junction bases numbered 7, after V lost 5 bases and J lost 2 bases. There are 16 residues in the CDR3. Here the CDR3 DNA reads TGCGCCAGCAGTACCTTAGCGGGGGGGCAACAAGAGACCCAGTACTTC. Amino acid sequence: CASSTLAGGQQETQYF.

The chain couples TRBV27 to TRBJ1-1; D perhaps matches TRBD1 (5 bases). There are 13 residues in the CDR3. Trimming pared 8 bases from V and 5 bases from J, leaving 15 bases between. From germline, CDR1 is MNHEY and CDR2 SMNVEV (reference sequence). The CDR3 DNA is TGTGCCAGCTCAGCGGGGCCGGGGACTGAAGCTTTCTTT. Translated: CASSAGPGTEAFF.

About this clone itself: The sample has other DNA sequences that encode this CDR3 too. The J gene is TRBJ2-7, the V gene TRBV4-1; D is undetermined. The germline V gene has CDR1 MGHRA and CDR2 YSYEKL. V was clipped by 1 base and J by 3 bases, with 7 bases between them. The CDR3 extends over 13 amino acids. The CDR3 DNA is TGCGCCAGCAGCCAAGGGCAGTTCTACGAGCAGTACTTC. It codes for CASSQGQFYEQYF.

This chain joins TRBV28 and TRBJ2-3, with 10 bases that match TRBD2. This CDR3 region has 18 residues. CDR1 MDHEN and CDR2 SYDVKM come from the germline V gene. J gave up 6 bases and V 6 bases, and 18 bases lay outside the gene matches. The chain's CDR3 is CASSYPRLAGDPGDTQYF. The CDR3 region has the DNA TGTGCCAGCAGCTACCCCCGGCTAGCGGGGGACCCCGGGGATACGCAGTATTTT.

The chain employs TRBV4-1 and TRBJ2-7, with a weak D call TRBD1 (6 bases). Trimming stripped 0 bases from V and 3 bases from J, with 21 bases between. Germline V gives CDR1 MGHRA, CDR2 YSYEKL. The CDR3 length is 18 residues. The CDR3 sequence is CASSQDSGESTPFYEQYF. In nucleotides, the CDR3 is TGCGCCAGCAGCCAAGATTCAGGGGAATCGACTCCCTTCTACGAGCAGTACTTC.

The chain links TRBV29-1 to TRBJ2-7, with D possibly TRBD2 on 6 matching bases. This CDR3 comprises 13 residues. The V and J ends lost 5 bases and 0 bases respectively, with 11 bases between them. Germline CDR1 and CDR2: SQVTM and ANQGSEA. The CDR3 DNA follows: TGCAGCGTTTGGGACGGGGGCTCCTACGAGCAGTACTTC. Residues: CSVWDGGSYEQYF.

As for this clone: The sample holds other DNA sequences that translate to the same CDR3. This chain connects TRBV19 to TRBJ2-7; D call uncertain. Germline loops: CDR1 LNHDA, CDR2 SQIVND (reference sequence). This CDR3 comprises 13 residues. V dropped 5 bases and J dropped 0 bases, with 8 bases sitting between them. The CDR3 loop reads CASSQGISYEQYF. CDR3 in DNA: TGTGCCAGTAGTCAAGGGATCTCCTACGAGCAGTACTTC.

This sequence joins TRBV7-9 and TRBJ2-3, with 7 bases that match TRBD1. This CDR3 is built from 15 residues. V lost 4 bases, J lost 1 base, and 5 bases stayed unmatched. CDR1 and CDR2 (germline): SEHNR, FQNEAQ (reference sequence). The CDR3 sequence: CASSYIDRGTDTQYF. For the CDR3, the DNA is TGTGCCAGCAGCTATATTGACAGGGGCACAGATACGCAGTATTTT.

Concerning this clone: This specimen includes other DNA sequences encoding the same CDR3. The chain is built from TRBV9 and TRBJ2-1; TRBD1 agrees at 10 bases. CDR3 length: 15 amino acids. J gave up 0 bases and V 3 bases, and 0 bases lay outside the gene matches. The germline V gene has CDR1 SGDLS and CDR2 YYNGEE. In DNA, the CDR3 is TGTGCCAGCAGCGGGACAGGGGGCTCCTACAATGAGCAGTTCTTC. It is translated as CASSGTGGSYNEQFF.

For this clone: The same CDR3 can be traced to other DNA sequences in this sample. V usage is TRBV19 and J usage is TRBJ2-7, with D possibly matching TRBD2 (6 bases). The CDR3 has 13 residues. The germline V and J ends were trimmed by 5 bases and 3 bases, with 11 bases remaining between them. CDR1 LNHDA and CDR2 SQIVND come from the germline V gene (reference sequence). CDR3: CASSAGTLYEQYF. Written as DNA, the CDR3 is TGTGCCAGTAGTGCCGGGACTCTCTACGAGCAGTACTTC. The full variable domain, with the rest looked up from reference TRBV19 and TRBJ2-7, is DGGITQSPKYLFRKEGQNVTLSCEQNLNHDAMYWYRQDPGQGLRLIYYSQIVNDFQKGDIAEGYSVSREKKESFPLTVTSAQKNPTAFYLCASSAGTLYEQYFGPGTRLTVT.

Only one count was recorded for this clone. This sample also contains other DNA sequences that code for the same CDR3. This sequence joins TRBV4-1 and TRBJ2-7; weak D call: TRBD2 (7 bases). The V gene's germline CDR1 is MGHRA and CDR2 YSYEKL. The CDR3 contains 15 residues. V lost 0 bases and J lost 3, with 12 bases in between. This CDR3 reads CASSQDGGGGYEQYF. CDR3 bases: TGCGCCAGCAGCCAAGATGGGGGGGGCGGCTACGAGCAGTACTTC.

The chain links TRBV14 to TRBJ2-7; D gene uncertain. The V end lost 0 bases, the J end lost 1 base, and 13 bases lay between the germline ends. From germline, CDR1 is SGHDN and CDR2 FVKESK. This CDR3 comprises 16 residues. The CDR3, as DNA: TGTGCCAGCAGCCAAGATGATACGGGCAGTTCCTACGAGCAGTACTTC. This codes for CASSQDDTGSSYEQYF.

The chain is built from TRBV10-2 and TRBJ2-3; no definite D call. The germline V gene encodes CDR1 WSHSY and CDR2 SAAADI. This CDR3 region has 14 residues. Trimming removed 6 bases at V and 6 bases at J, with 16 bases between. The CDR3 protein is CASSDTGLGDTQYF. The DNA for the CDR3 is TGCGCCAGCAGCGATACGGGTCTAGGGGATACGCAGTATTTT.

The V call is TRBV7-9, the J call TRBJ2-1, with a tentative D call TRBD2 (6 bases). The CDR3 extends over 14 amino acids. V was clipped by 4 bases and J by 6 bases, with 13 bases between them. Germline V lookup: CDR1 SEHNR, CDR2 FQNEAQ (reference sequence). Here the CDR3 reads CASSSPGLGNEQFF. The DNA of the CDR3 is TGTGCCAGCAGCTCCCCGGGACTCGGCAATGAGCAGTTCTTC.

This chain connects TRBV14 to TRBJ2-5; D call uncertain. This CDR3 spans 12 amino acids. Trimming cost V 4 bases and J 5 bases, with 8 bases left between them. CDR1 is SGHDN and CDR2 is FVKESK in the germline V gene. The DNA for the CDR3 is TGTGCCAGCAGCCTGCAAGGGGAGACCCAGTACTTC. Its translation is CASSLQGETQYF.

The V and J genes are TRBV6-1 and TRBJ1-2, with D perhaps matching TRBD1 (6 bases). This CDR3 has 12 amino acids. The germline V gene has CDR1 MNHNS and CDR2 SASEGT. V dropped 6 bases and J dropped 5 bases, with 10 bases sitting between them. CDR3 sequence reads: CASRDSLYGYTF. The CDR3 nucleotides are TGTGCCAGCAGGGACAGCCTTTATGGCTACACCTTC.

The chain is built from TRBV5-8 and TRBJ1-1; no reliable D call. Germline V CDR1 and CDR2: SGHTS, YDEGEE. V lost 0 bases and J 5 bases, leaving 8 bases between the germline ends. The CDR3 is 13 amino acids. The CDR3 reads CASSLVQSTEAFF. Here the CDR3 DNA reads TGTGCCAGCAGCTTGGTCCAGTCAACTGAAGCTTTCTTT.

As for this clone: Other DNA sequences in this specimen translate into the identical CDR3. The chain joins TRBV6-5 to TRBJ2-2, with D perhaps matching TRBD2 (5 bases). The CDR3 totals 14 residues. Trimming took off 2 bases at V and 3 bases at J, with 7 bases between the two ends. Germline V gives CDR1 MNHEY, CDR2 SVGAGI. The CDR3 region has the DNA TGTGCCAGCAGTTACGGACTCCACACCGGGGAGCTGTTTTTT. Protein: CASSYGLHTGELFF.

This sequence joins TRBV6-1 and TRBJ1-1, with D maybe TRBD1 (5 bases). The germline V gene encodes CDR1 MNHNS and CDR2 SASEGT. The ends were cut back, 4 bases at V and 0 bases at J, with 9 bases in the middle. The CDR3 contains 14 residues. CDR3 sequence: CASSVGTMNTEAFF. CDR3 DNA: TGTGCCAGCAGTGTCGGGACGATGAACACTGAAGCTTTCTTT.

The gene calls are TRBV9 and TRBJ2-5, with 11 bases matching TRBD2. The CDR3 loop spans 16 amino acids. Germline V gene data show CDR1 as SGDLS and CDR2 as YYNGEE. V shed 4 bases, J shed 5 bases, and the junction held 10 bases outside the gene matches. The CDR3 spells CASSSLSGRAGETQYF. The CDR3 DNA reads as TGTGCCAGCAGCTCCCTTAGCGGGAGGGCCGGGGAGACCCAGTACTTC.

This clone was seen only once. Additional DNA sequences in this sample encode the identical CDR3. This chain uses TRBV4-1 with TRBJ2-3; either TRBD1 or TRBD2 may supply D (5 bases each). Germline lookup yields CDR1 MGHRA and CDR2 YSYEKL. The CDR3 is 15 residues long. Trimming left V 0 bases short and J 0 bases short, with 7 bases between. CDR3: CASSQDGGSTDTQYF. CDR3 nucleotide sequence: TGCGCCAGCAGCCAAGATGGGGGTAGCACAGATACGCAGTATTTT.

The chain is built from TRBV6-1 and TRBJ1-4; D is undetermined. The CDR3 has 13 amino acids. CDR1 and CDR2 (germline): MNHNS, SASEGT. Trimming stripped 5 bases from V and 4 bases from J, with 8 bases between. The CDR3 here is CASSSASNEKLFF. CDR3 sequence (DNA): TGTGCCAGCAGTTCCGCTAGTAATGAAAAACTGTTTTTT.

V is TRBV9 and J is TRBJ2-3; TRBD2 is a possible D gene (6 bases). Germline assignment: CDR1 SGDLS and CDR2 YYNGEE. V was trimmed by 7 bases and J by 1 base, leaving 13 bases between them. The CDR3 sequence is 14 residues long. The CDR3 spells CASGYGGGTDTQYF. The DNA for the CDR3 is TGTGCCAGCGGGTATGGCGGGGGCACAGATACGCAGTATTTT.

The chain carries TRBV27 and TRBJ2-3; unclear D gene. Between the trimmed V and J ends, which lost 5 bases and 1 base, there was a span of 10 bases. CDR3 length: 14 residues. CDR1 and CDR2 (germline): MNHEY, SMNVEV (reference sequence). The CDR3 DNA follows: TGTGCCAGCAGTGAGAGGCAGGGCACAGATACGCAGTATTTT. This codes for CASSERQGTDTQYF.